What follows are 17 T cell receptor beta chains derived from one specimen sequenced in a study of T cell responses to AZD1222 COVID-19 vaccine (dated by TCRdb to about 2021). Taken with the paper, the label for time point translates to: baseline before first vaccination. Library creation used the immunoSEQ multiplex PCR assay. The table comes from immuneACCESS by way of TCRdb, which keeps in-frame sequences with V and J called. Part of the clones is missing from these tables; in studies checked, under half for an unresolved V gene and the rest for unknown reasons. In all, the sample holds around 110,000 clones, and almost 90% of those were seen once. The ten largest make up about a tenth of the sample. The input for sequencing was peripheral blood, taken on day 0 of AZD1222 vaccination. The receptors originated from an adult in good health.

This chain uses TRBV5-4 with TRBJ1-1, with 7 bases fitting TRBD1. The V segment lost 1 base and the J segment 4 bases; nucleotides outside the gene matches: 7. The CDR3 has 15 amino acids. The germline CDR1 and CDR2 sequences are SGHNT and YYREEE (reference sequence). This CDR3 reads CASSLSTTGSTEAFF. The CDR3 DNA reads TGTGCCAGCAGCTTGTCAACGACAGGGAGCACTGAAGCTTTCTTT.

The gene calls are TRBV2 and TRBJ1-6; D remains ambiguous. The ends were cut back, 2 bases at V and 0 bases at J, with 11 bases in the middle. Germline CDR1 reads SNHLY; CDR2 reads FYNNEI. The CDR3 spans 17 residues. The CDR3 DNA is TGTGCCAGCAGTGAAAGGACGGGGAGCTCCTATAATTCACCCCTCCACTTT. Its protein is CASSERTGSSYNSPLHF. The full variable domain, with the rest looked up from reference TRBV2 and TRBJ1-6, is EPEVTQTPSHQVTQMGQEVILRCVPISNHLYFYWYRQILGQKVEFLVSFYNNEISEKSEIFDDQFSVERPDGSNFTLKIRSTKLEDSAMYFCASSERTGSSYNSPLHFGNGTRLTVT.

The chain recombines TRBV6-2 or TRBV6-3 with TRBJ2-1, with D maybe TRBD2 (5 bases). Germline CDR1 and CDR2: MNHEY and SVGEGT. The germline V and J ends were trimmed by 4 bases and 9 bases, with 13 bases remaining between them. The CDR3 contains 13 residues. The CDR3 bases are TGTGCCAGCAGTTTACTCCCGGCGGGTGAGCAGTTCTTC. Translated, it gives CASSLLPAGEQFF.

This CDR3 reads CASSSYRGGWNLGDTQYF. CDR3 DNA: TGTGCCAGCAGCTCCTACCGAGGGGGCTGGAATCTGGGAGATACGCAGTATTTT. The chain joins TRBV5-5 to TRBJ2-3, with 7 bases aligning to TRBD1. Germline V gene sequence: CDR1 SGHKS, CDR2 YYEKEE (reference sequence). The J segment lost 5 bases and the V segment lost 3 bases, leaving 18 bases of the junction unmatched. The CDR3 runs 18 residues.

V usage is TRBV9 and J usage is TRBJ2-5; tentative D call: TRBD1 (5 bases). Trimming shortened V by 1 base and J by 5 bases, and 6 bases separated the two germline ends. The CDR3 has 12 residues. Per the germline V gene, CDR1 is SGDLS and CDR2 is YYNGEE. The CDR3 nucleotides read TGTGCCAGCAGCGTAAACAGGGAGACCCAGTACTTC. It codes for CASSVNRETQYF.

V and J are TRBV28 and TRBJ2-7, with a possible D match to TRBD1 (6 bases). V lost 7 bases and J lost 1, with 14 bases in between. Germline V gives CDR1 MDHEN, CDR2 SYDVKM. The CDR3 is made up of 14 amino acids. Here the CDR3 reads CASTGQSWSYEQYF. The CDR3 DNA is TGTGCCAGCACCGGACAGTCCTGGTCCTACGAGCAGTACTTC. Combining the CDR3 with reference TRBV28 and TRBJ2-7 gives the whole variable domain DVKVTQSSRYLVKRTGEKVFLECVQDMDHENMFWYRQDPGLGLRLIYFSYDVKMKEKGDIPEGYSVSREKKERFSLILESASTNQTSMYLCASTGQSWSYEQYFGPGTRLTVT.

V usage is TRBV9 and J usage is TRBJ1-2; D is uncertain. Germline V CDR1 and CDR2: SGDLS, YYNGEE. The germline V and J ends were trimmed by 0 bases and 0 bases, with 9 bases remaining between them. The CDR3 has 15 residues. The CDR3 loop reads CASSVALTSNYGYTF. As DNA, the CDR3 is TGTGCCAGCAGCGTAGCTCTCACCTCTAACTATGGCTACACCTTC.

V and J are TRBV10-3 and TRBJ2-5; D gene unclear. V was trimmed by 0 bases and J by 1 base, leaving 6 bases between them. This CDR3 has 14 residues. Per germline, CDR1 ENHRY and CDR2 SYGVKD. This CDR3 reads CAISESWVQETQYF. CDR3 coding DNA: TGTGCCATCAGTGAGTCATGGGTCCAAGAGACCCAGTACTTC.

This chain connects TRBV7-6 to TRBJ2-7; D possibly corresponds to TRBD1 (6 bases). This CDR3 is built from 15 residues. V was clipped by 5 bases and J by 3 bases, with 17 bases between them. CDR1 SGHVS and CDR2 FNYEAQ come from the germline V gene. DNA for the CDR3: TGTGCCAGCAGCGGCGACAGGAGTCCAGGCTACGAGCAGTACTTC. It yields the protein CASSGDRSPGYEQYF.

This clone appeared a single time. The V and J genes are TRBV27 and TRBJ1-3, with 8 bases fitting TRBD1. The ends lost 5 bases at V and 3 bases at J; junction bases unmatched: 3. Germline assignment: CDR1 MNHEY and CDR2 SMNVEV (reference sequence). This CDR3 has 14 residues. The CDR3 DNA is TGTGCCAGCAGTCCACAGGGGGTTGGAAACACCATATATTTT. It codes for CASSPQGVGNTIYF.

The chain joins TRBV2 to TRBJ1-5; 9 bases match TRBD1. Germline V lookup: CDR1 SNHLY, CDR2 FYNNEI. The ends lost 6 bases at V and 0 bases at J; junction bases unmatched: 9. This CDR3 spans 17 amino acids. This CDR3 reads CASRRDRGGVSNQPQHF. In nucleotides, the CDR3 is TGTGCCAGCAGAAGAGACAGGGGGGGTGTTAGCAATCAGCCCCAGCATTTT. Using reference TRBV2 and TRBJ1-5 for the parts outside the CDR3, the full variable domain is EPEVTQTPSHQVTQMGQEVILRCVPISNHLYFYWYRQILGQKVEFLVSFYNNEISEKSEIFDDQFSVERPDGSNFTLKIRSTKLEDSAMYFCASRRDRGGVSNQPQHFGDGTRLSIL.

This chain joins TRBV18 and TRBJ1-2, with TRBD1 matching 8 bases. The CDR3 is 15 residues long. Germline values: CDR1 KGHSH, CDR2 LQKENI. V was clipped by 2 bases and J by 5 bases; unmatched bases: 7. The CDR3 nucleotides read TGTGCCAGCTCACCAGTACAGGGGGACGGGTATGGCTACACCTTC. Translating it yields CASSPVQGDGYGYTF.

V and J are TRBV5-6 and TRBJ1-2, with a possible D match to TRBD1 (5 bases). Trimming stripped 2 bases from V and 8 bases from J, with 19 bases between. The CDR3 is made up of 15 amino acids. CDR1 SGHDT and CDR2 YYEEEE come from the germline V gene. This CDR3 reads CASSFTGTAASGYTF. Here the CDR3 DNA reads TGTGCCAGCAGCTTCACCGGGACCGCGGCCTCGGGCTACACCTTC.

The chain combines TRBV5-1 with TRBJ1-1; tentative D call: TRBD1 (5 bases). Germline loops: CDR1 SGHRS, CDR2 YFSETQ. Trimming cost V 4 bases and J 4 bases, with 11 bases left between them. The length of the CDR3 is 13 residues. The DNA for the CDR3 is TGCGCCAGCAGCATAACAGGAGTCACTGAAGCTTTCTTT. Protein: CASSITGVTEAFF.

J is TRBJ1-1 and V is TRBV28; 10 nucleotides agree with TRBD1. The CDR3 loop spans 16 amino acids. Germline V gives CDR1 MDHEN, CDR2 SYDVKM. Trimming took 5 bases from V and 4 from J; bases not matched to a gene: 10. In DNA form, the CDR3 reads TGTGCCAGCAGTCCCGAGGGACAGGGGTTTTTCACTGAAGCTTTCTTT. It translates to CASSPEGQGFFTEAFF.

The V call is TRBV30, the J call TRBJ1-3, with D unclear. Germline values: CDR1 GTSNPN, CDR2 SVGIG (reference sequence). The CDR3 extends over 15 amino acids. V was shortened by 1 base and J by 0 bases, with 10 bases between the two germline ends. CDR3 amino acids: CAWSDSVLSGNTIYF. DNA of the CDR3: TGTGCCTGGAGTGACAGCGTACTCTCTGGAAACACCATATATTTT.

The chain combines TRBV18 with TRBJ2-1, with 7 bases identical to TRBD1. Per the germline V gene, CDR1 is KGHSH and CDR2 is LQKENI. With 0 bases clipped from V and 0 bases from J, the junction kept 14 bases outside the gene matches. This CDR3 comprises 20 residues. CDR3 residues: CASSPPRRGQSSNSYNEQFF. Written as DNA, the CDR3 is TGTGCCAGCTCACCACCTCGTAGGGGACAGTCGTCTAACTCCTACAATGAGCAGTTCTTC.